This T cell receptor (beta chain) was recorded in a study of blood T cell repertoires in COVID-19. V was pared by 2 bases and J by 8 bases, with 9 bases between. Germline V CDR1 and CDR2: MDHEN, SYDVKM. The CDR3 covers 12 residues. Sequencing used immunoSEQ multiplex PCR; TCRdb keeps in-frame clones, though not all of them. The table has roughly 130,000 clones, over 85% seen once. The sequencing input was peripheral blood. This clonotype was obtained from a man aged 55 to 70 with COVID-19, enrolled during active disease. The chain uses TRBV28 and TRBJ1-2; unclear D gene. CDR3 nucleotides: TGTGCCAGCAGTTTAGGAGGTGGCGGCTACACCTTC. It codes for CASSLGGGGYTF.